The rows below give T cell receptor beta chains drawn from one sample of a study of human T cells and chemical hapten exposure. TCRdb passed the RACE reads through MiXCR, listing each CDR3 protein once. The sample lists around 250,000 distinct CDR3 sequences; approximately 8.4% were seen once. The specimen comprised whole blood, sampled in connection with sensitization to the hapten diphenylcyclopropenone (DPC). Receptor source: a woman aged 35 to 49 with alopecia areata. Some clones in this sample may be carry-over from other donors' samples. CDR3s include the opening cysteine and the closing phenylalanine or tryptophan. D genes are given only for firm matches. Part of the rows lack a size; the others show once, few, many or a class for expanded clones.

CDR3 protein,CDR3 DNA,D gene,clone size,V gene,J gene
CASNDRGGGTQYF,TGTGCCAGCAATGACCGGGGTGGAGGTACGCAGTATTTT,NA,NA,TRBV2,TRBJ2-3
CASSYTRTGGFSYEQYF,TGTGCCAGCAGTTACACCAGGACAGGGGGATTTTCCTACGAGCAGTACTTC,TRBD1,many,TRBV6-2/TRBV6-3,TRBJ2-7
CASSLLGLASGDEQFF,TGTGCCAGCAGCTTACTCGGACTAGCGTCTGGAGATGAGCAGTTCTTC,TRBD2,NA,TRBV7-6,TRBJ2-1
CASSGRQGATNEKLFF,TGTGCCAGCAGCGGCCGACAGGGCGCAACTAATGAAAAACTGTTTTTT,TRBD1,few,TRBV7-9,TRBJ1-4
CASSLRVPIPRVADYGYTF,TGTGCCAGCAGCTTGAGAGTACCTATCCCCAGGGTCGCGGACTATGGCTACACCTTC,NA,many,TRBV7-2,TRBJ1-2
CASSIGLNYGYTF,TGTGCCAGTAGTATCGGCCTTAACTATGGCTACACCTTC,NA,few,TRBV19,TRBJ1-2
CASSRESQGAINEQFF,TGTGCCAGCAGCCGAGAATCACAGGGGGCTATAAATGAGCAGTTCTTC,TRBD1,few,TRBV4-2,TRBJ2-1
CASSQEGTSGAYEQYF,TGCGCCAGCAGCCAGGAAGGGACTAGCGGGGCCTACGAGCAGTACTTC,TRBD2,many,TRBV4-3,TRBJ2-7
CSVPPAAGYGLYNEQFF,TGCAGCGTCCCACCAGCGGCAGGGTACGGGCTTTACAATGAGCAGTTCTTC,NA,few,TRBV29-1,TRBJ2-1
CASSSSGRAGTDTQYF,TGTGCCAGCAGTTCTAGCGGGAGGGCCGGCACAGATACGCAGTATTTT,TRBD2,few,TRBV6-1,TRBJ2-3
CASSQDRGNNIQYF,TGTGCCAGCAGCCAAGACAGGGGGAACAACATTCAGTACTTC,TRBD1,many,TRBV4-2,TRBJ2-4
CAISVGASYNEQFF,TGTGCCATCAGTGTGGGGGCATCCTACAATGAGCAGTTCTTC,NA,many,TRBV10-3,TRBJ2-1
CASSPLPGQKETQYF,TGTGCCAGCTCACCCCTCCCGGGACAAAAAGAGACCCAGTACTTC,NA,NA,TRBV18,TRBJ2-5
CASSRELTYEQYF,TGTGCCAGCAGTCGCGAGCTTACCTACGAGCAGTACTTC,NA,NA,TRBV9,TRBJ2-7
CASSRPLGTETYEQYF,TGTGCCAGCAGTCGCCCCCTCGGGACGGAGACCTACGAGCAGTACTTC,NA,NA,TRBV28,TRBJ2-7
CASSPRQSGAEAFF,TGTGCCAGCAGCCCCCGTCAGAGCGGGGCTGAAGCTTTCTTT,NA,many,TRBV6-6,TRBJ1-1
CASSPMGGGAYNEQFF,TGTGCCAGCAGCCCCATGGGTGGGGGAGCCTACAATGAGCAGTTCTTC,NA,many,TRBV7-2,TRBJ2-1
CASSPVDRTQETQYF,TGTGCCAGCAGCCCCGTTGACAGGACCCAAGAGACCCAGTACTTC,NA,few,TRBV7-2,TRBJ2-5
CSAAASGSWTDTQYF,TGCAGTGCCGCCGCTAGCGGGAGTTGGACAGATACGCAGTATTTT,TRBD2,NA,TRBV20-1,TRBJ2-3
CASSSVNNEQFF,TGTGCCAGCAGTTCCGTAAACAATGAGCAGTTCTTC,NA,many,TRBV12-3/TRBV12-4,TRBJ2-1
CASSSTNEQFF,TGTGCCAGCAGTTCCACCAATGAGCAGTTCTTC,NA,NA,TRBV6-2/TRBV6-3,TRBJ2-1
CSVRGGGASVGGELFF,TGCAGCGTGAGGGGAGGCGGGGCCTCGGTTGGCGGGGAGCTGTTTTTT,NA,many,TRBV29-1,TRBJ2-2
CASSFGVTGISPLHF,TGTGCCAGCAGTTTCGGAGTAACGGGGATTTCACCCCTCCACTTT,NA,NA,TRBV27,TRBJ1-6
CASSLIGTSSYNEQFF,TGTGCCAGCAGCTTAATCGGGACTAGCAGTTACAATGAGCAGTTCTTC,TRBD2,NA,TRBV7-2,TRBJ2-1
CAIRADYGYTF,TGTGCCATCAGGGCAGACTATGGCTACACCTTC,NA,NA,TRBV10-3,TRBJ1-2
CASGGLAGVLDTQYF,TGTGCCAGTGGGGGCCTAGCGGGAGTTTTGGATACGCAGTATTTT,TRBD2,NA,TRBV11-2,TRBJ2-3
CASSLDRGNTGELFF,TGCGCCAGCAGCTTGGACAGGGGGAACACCGGGGAGCTGTTTTTT,TRBD1,many,TRBV5-1,TRBJ2-2
CASRREALRNEQFF,TGTGCCAGCAGAAGGGAAGCTTTGCGGAATGAGCAGTTCTTC,NA,NA,TRBV6-5,TRBJ2-1
CASSQDYRVNNEQFF,TGCGCCAGCAGCCAAGATTACCGTGTTAACAATGAGCAGTTCTTC,NA,few,TRBV4-3,TRBJ2-1
CASSQGGASGSPLDEQFF,TGTGCCAGCAGCCAAGGCGGGGCTAGCGGGAGCCCATTAGATGAGCAGTTCTTC,TRBD2,NA,TRBV4-2,TRBJ2-1
CASSPVAGSTDTQYF,TGCGCCAGCAGCCCCGTAGCGGGAAGCACAGATACGCAGTATTTT,TRBD2,few,TRBV5-1,TRBJ2-3
CASSGEWSSSDTQYF,TGTGCCAGCAGTGGCGAGTGGTCGTCGTCAGATACGCAGTATTTT,NA,NA,TRBV2,TRBJ2-3
CASREGSGRGRGQPQHF,TGTGCCAGCAGAGAAGGAAGTGGCAGGGGGCGAGGGCAGCCCCAGCATTTT,TRBD1,NA,TRBV2,TRBJ1-5
CSASGSNSQPQHF,TGCAGTGCCTCAGGGAGCAATAGTCAGCCCCAGCATTTT,NA,NA,TRBV20-1,TRBJ1-5
CASSFRPSGAGEQYF,TGTGCCAGCAGCTTTCGGCCCTCGGGGGCCGGGGAGCAGTACTTC,NA,few,TRBV11-2,TRBJ2-7
CASSPYSGVNQPQHF,TGTGCCAGCAGTCCATACTCAGGGGTCAATCAGCCCCAGCATTTT,NA,few,TRBV27,TRBJ1-5
CASSPIRGRADTQYF,TGCGCCAGCAGCCCCATTCGAGGGCGCGCCGATACGCAGTATTTT,NA,few,TRBV5-1,TRBJ2-3
CASSQEGHGGEQFF,TGTGCCAGCAGCCAAGAAGGGCATGGGGGTGAGCAGTTCTTC,NA,many,TRBV3-1,TRBJ2-1
CASSFDRGNTEAFF,TGTGCCAGCAGTTTCGACAGGGGGAACACTGAAGCTTTCTTT,TRBD1,few,TRBV6-5,TRBJ1-1
CASSLGYGTYEQYF,TGTGCCAGCAGTTTAGGGTACGGAACCTACGAGCAGTACTTC,NA,few,TRBV12-3/TRBV12-4,TRBJ2-7
CASRSGTLTSTEAFF,TGTGCCAGCAGGTCCGGGACTTTGACTTCGACTGAAGCTTTCTTT,NA,NA,TRBV6-2/TRBV6-3,TRBJ1-1
CASSQEFRGGSGYTF,TGCGCCAGCAGCCAAGAATTCCGGGGCGGCTCTGGCTACACCTTC,NA,many,TRBV4-3,TRBJ1-2
CASSQEVTSGGSTDTQYF,TGTGCCAGCAGCCAAGAGGTGACTAGCGGGGGGAGCACAGATACGCAGTATTTT,TRBD2,few,TRBV3-1,TRBJ2-3
CASSSARAQGPTTDTQYF,TGTGCCAGCAGTTCTGCTAGAGCACAGGGACCCACCACAGATACGCAGTATTTT,NA,few,TRBV28,TRBJ2-3
CASSFLAGQFF,TGTGCCAGCAGTTTCTTAGCTGGGCAGTTCTTC,NA,many,TRBV12-3/TRBV12-4,TRBJ2-1
CASSSAGQGNPETQYF,TGTGCCAGCAGCTCGGCAGGACAAGGCAATCCAGAGACCCAGTACTTC,NA,few,TRBV21-1,TRBJ2-5
CASSLWAPSSYNSPLHF,TGTGCCAGCAGCCTCTGGGCGCCGAGCTCCTATAATTCACCCCTCCACTTT,NA,NA,TRBV6-5,TRBJ1-6
CASSREGFGEAFF,TGTGCCAGCAGTAGAGAAGGTTTCGGTGAAGCTTTCTTT,NA,NA,TRBV7-9,TRBJ1-1
CASSLAQLGGEQYF,TGTGCCAGCAGCTTAGCACAGCTCGGTGGCGAGCAGTACTTC,NA,few,TRBV7-2,TRBJ2-7
CASSSTGNLNQPQHF,TGTGCCAGCAGCTCTACAGGGAACCTCAATCAGCCCCAGCATTTT,NA,NA,TRBV7-6,TRBJ1-5
CASSSSGSSDEQFF,TGTGCCAGCAGCTCGAGCGGGAGTTCCGATGAGCAGTTCTTC,TRBD2,NA,TRBV11-3,TRBJ2-1
CASSGLAGAQETQYF,TGTGCCAGCAGCGGGCTAGCGGGAGCCCAGGAGACCCAGTACTTC,TRBD2,many,TRBV6-1,TRBJ2-5
CASSQWDTSYEQYF,TGTGCCAGCAGCCAATGGGACACCTCCTACGAGCAGTACTTC,NA,NA,TRBV3-1,TRBJ2-7
CASSLAGGGADTQYF,TGTGCCAGCAGCTTAGCGGGAGGAGGGGCAGATACGCAGTATTTT,NA,few,TRBV7-9,TRBJ2-3
CASSRGQGDWNTIYF,TGCGCCAGCAGCCGGGGACAGGGAGATTGGAACACCATATATTTT,TRBD1,few,TRBV4-1,TRBJ1-3
CASSWGQGEETQYF,TGTGCCAGCAGCTGGGGACAGGGTGAAGAGACCCAGTACTTC,TRBD1,NA,TRBV5-4,TRBJ2-5
CSVKDFSSYEQYF,TGCAGCGTGAAGGATTTTAGCTCCTACGAGCAGTACTTC,NA,NA,TRBV29-1,TRBJ2-7
CASSASGTSTDTQYF,TGTGCCAGCAGCGCTAGCGGTACTAGCACAGATACGCAGTATTTT,TRBD2,many,TRBV7-2,TRBJ2-3
CASSQVIATSAIEQYF,TGTGCCAGCAGCCAAGTTATCGCGACTAGCGCCATCGAGCAGTACTTC,TRBD2,NA,TRBV4-2,TRBJ2-7
CSVGRNTEAFF,TGCAGCGTAGGGCGGAACACTGAAGCTTTCTTT,NA,NA,TRBV29-1,TRBJ1-1